Sequencing of this T cell receptor (beta chain) was carried out in a study of cytomegalovirus exposure and HLA in healthy donors. Looked up from germline, CDR1 is WNHNN and CDR2 is SYGVQD (reference sequence). V was clipped by 6 bases and J by 2 bases; unmatched bases: 9. This CDR3 has 15 residues. The method was immunoSEQ multiplex PCR; TCRdb's version includes in-frame clones alone and lacks a portion of them. The repertoire holds a few hundred thousand clones, with roughly 88% as singletons. The sample was PBMCs. The V call is TRBV10-1, the J call TRBJ2-7, with 8 nucleotides matching TRBD2. This TCR came from a man between 25 and 39 years old in good health and CMV-seronegative. In nucleotides, the CDR3 is TGCGCCAGCAGCGACGGAGCGGGGGACCCCTACGAGCAGTACTTC. Amino acids: CASSDGAGDPYEQYF.